This T cell receptor (beta chain) was obtained from a study of blood T cell repertoires in COVID-19. Across the study: Italy, Spain and the United States were the sources of the convalescent and acute COVID-19 samples. Sample material is recorded as cDNA or gDNA derived from T cells, B-cell-depleted T cells, or PBMCs.

The ends were cut back, 5 bases at V and 6 bases at J, with 11 bases in the middle. The CDR3 has 13 amino acids. Germline V gene lookup returns CDR1 PRHDT and CDR2 FYEKMQ (reference sequence). Data came from immunoSEQ multiplex PCR; TCRdb stores just in-frame clones and leaves some out. The sample consists of roughly 53,000 clones, approximately 84% of them appearing once. Sequenced input: peripheral blood. This receptor was identified in a human donor in a cohort sampled during active COVID-19. The V gene is TRBV13, the J gene TRBJ2-1, with a weak D call TRBD2 (6 bases). For the CDR3, the DNA is TGTGCCAGCAGCCCGCAGACTAGCAATGAGCAGTTCTTC. As protein: CASSPQTSNEQFF.